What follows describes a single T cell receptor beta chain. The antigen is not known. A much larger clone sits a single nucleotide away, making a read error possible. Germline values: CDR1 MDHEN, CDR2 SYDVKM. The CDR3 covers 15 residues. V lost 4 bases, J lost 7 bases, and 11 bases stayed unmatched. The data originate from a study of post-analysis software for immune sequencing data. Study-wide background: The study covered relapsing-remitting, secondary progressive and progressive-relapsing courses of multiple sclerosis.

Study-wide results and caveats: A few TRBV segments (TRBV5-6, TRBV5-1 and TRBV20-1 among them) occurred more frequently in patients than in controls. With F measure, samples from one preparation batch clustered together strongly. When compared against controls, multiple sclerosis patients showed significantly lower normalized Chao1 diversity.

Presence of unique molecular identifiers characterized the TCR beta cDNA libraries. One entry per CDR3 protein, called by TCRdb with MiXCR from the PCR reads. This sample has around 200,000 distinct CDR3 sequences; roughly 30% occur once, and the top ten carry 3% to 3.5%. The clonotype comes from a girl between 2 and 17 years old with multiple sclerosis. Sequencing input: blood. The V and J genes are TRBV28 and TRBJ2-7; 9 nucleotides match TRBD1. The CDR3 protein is CASSSRDRVRGEQYF. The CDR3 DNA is TGTGCCAGCAGTTCCCGGGACAGGGTACGAGGTGAGCAGTACTTC.